This T cell receptor (beta chain) was identified during a study of cytomegalovirus exposure and HLA in healthy donors. Overall study results and limits: Roughly uniform depth of sequencing across donors was assumed in presence/absence analyses.

Remarks on this clone: Antigen: not known.

PCR used 60 Vbeta primers and 13 Jbeta primers. In the authors' workflow: Unique TCR beta chains numbered around 75 million in a later analysis, with around 10 million shared. Assay used: immunoSEQ multiplex PCR; TCRdb lists only in-frame clones, some missing. V and J calls plus clone size are reproduced from that table; the DNA served to infer D and trimming. The table lists tens of thousands of clones, over 70% of them singletons. Germline CDR1 MNHEY, CDR2 SVGAGI. V lost 2 bases and J lost 5, with 14 bases in between. The CDR3 has 15 amino acids. Every donor was a healthy person donating bone marrow.

Sequencing input: PBMCs. This receptor was taken from a man aged 50 or older in good health and CMV-seropositive. The chain has TRBV6-5 and TRBJ2-3, with D tentatively TRBD1 (6 bases). The CDR3 here is CASSYDGRGLDTQYF. The CDR3 coding sequence is TGTGCCAGCAGTTACGATGGCAGGGGATTAGATACGCAGTATTTT.